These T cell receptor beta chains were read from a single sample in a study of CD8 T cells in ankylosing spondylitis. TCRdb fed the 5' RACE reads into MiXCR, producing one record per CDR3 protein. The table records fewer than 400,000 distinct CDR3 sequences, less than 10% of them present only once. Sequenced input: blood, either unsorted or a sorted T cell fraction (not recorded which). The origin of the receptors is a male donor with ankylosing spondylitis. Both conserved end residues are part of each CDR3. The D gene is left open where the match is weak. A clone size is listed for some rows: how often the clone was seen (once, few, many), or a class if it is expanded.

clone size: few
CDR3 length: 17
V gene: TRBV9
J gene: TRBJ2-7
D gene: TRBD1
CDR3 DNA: TGTGCCAGCAGCGTAGCTATTGGGACAGGCATGTTCAACGAGCAGTACTTC
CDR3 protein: CASSVAIGTGMFNEQYF

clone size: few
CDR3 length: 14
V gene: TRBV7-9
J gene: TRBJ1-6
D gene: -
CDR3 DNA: TGTGCCAGCAGCTTAGGGGAATTGGATTCACCCCTCCACTTT
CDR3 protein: CASSLGELDSPLHF

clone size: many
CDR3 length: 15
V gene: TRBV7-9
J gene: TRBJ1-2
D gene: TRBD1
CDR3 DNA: TGTGCCAGCAGACCCACGACAGGGAGGCACTATGGCTACACCTTC
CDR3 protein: CASRPTTGRHYGYTF

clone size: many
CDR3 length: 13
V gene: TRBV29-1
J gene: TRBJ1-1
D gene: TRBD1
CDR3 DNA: TGCAGCGGGGGAACAGGGGCTGGCACTGAAGCTTTCTTT
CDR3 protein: CSGGTGAGTEAFF

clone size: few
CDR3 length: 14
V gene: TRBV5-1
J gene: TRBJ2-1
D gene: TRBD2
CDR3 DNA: TGCGCCAGCAGCGGACTAGCGGGAGGCGAAGAGCAGTTCTTC
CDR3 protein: CASSGLAGGEEQFF

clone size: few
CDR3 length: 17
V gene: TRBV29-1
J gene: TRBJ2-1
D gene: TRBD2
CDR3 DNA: TGCAGCGTTGGGCTAGCGGGCACCCAGAGCTCCTACAATGAGCAGTTCTTC
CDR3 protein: CSVGLAGTQSSYNEQFF

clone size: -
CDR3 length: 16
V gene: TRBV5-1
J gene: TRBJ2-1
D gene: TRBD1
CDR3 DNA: TGCGCCAGCAGCCCTAAAAGGACAGGCCTATACAATGAGCAGTTCTTC
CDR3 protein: CASSPKRTGLYNEQFF

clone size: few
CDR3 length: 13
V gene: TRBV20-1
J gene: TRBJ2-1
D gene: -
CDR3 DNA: TGCAGTGCTAGAAAGAGCTCCTACAATGAGCAGTTCTTC
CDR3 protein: CSARKSSYNEQFF

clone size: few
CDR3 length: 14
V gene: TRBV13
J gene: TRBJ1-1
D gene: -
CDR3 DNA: TGTGCCAGCAGCCCCCGGGATGTGACGTCTGAAGCTTTCTTT
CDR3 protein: CASSPRDVTSEAFF

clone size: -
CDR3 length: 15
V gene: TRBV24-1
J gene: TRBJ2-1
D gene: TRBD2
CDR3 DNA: TGTGCCACCAGTGAGAAAGCGGGAGGGCCCAGTGAGCAGTTCTTC
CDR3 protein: CATSEKAGGPSEQFF

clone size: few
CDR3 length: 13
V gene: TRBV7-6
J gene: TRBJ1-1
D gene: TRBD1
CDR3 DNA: TGTGCCAGCAGCAAGACAGGGTCTACTGAAGCTTTCTTT
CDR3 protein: CASSKTGSTEAFF

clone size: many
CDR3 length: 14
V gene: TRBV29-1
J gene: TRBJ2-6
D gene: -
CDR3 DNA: TGCAGCGTCGCCCAAAGCTCTGGGGCCAACGTCCTGACTTTC
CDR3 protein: CSVAQSSGANVLTF

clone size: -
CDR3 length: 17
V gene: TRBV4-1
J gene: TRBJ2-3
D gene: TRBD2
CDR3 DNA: TGCGCCAGCAGCCAAGATCGACTAGCGGAACTCACAGATACGCAGTATTTT
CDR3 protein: CASSQDRLAELTDTQYF

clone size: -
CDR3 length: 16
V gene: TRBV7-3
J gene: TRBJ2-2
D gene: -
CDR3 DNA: TGTGCCAGCAGCTTAAGTCCCAGGGGCGGCGCCGGGGAGCTGTTTTTT
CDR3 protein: CASSLSPRGGAGELFF

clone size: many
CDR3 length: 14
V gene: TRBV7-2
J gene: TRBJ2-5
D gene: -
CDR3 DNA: TGTGCCAGCAGCCAAAACGGACTAAAAGAGACCCAGTACTTC
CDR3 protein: CASSQNGLKETQYF

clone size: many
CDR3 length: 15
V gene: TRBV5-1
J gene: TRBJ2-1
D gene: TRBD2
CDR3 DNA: TGCGCCAGCAGTTTCTCGGGACTAGCTTACAATGAGCAGTTCTTC
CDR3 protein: CASSFSGLAYNEQFF

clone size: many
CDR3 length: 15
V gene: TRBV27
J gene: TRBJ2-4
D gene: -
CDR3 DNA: TGTGCCAGCAGCCAGGGGTTTTTCGCCAAAAACATTCAGTACTTC
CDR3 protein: CASSQGFFAKNIQYF

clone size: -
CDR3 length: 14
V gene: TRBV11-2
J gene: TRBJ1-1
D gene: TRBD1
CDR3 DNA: TGTGCCAGCAGCTGGACAGGGACCGAGGGGGTTGCTTTCTTT
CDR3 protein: CASSWTGTEGVAFF

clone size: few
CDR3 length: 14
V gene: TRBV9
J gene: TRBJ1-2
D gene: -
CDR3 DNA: TGTGCCAGCAGCGTAGGGGGCGGGAACTATGGCTACACCTTC
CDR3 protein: CASSVGGGNYGYTF

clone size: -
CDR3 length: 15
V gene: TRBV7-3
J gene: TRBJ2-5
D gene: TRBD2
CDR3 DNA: TGTGCCAGCAGCTTATCGGGGGGGCGAATAGAGACCCAGTACTTC
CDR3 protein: CASSLSGGRIETQYF

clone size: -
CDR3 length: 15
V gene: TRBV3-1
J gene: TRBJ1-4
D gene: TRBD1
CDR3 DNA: TGTGCCAGCAGCGGGCGGGACAGGGGAGGTGAAAAACTGTTTTTT
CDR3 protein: CASSGRDRGGEKLFF

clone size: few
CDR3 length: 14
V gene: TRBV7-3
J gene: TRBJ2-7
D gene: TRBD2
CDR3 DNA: TGTGCCAGCAGCTTAACAGCGACTAGCGTCGAGCAGTACTTC
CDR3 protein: CASSLTATSVEQYF

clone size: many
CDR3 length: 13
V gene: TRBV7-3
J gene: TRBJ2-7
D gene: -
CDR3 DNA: TGTGCCAGCAGCTTCTCGCCGGAGGGCGAGCAGTACTTC
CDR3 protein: CASSFSPEGEQYF

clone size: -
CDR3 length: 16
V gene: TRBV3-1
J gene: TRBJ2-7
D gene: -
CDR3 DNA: TGTGCCAGCAGCCCTATAGGGGGGCTAGCGGCCTACGAGCAGTACTTC
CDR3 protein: CASSPIGGLAAYEQYF

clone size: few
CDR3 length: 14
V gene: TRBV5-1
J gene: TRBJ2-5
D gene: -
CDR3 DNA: TGCGCCAGCAGCTTGGCCCCGGGGCAAGAGACCCAGTACTTC
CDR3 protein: CASSLAPGQETQYF

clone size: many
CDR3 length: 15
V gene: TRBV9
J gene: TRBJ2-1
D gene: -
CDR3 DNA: TGTGCCAGCAGCCAGGGAGTCGGTTCCTACAATGAGCAGTTCTTC
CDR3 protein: CASSQGVGSYNEQFF

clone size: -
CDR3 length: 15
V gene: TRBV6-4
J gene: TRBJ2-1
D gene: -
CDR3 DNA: TGTGCCAGCAGTGACCACCGGGGCTCCTACAATGAGCAGTTCTTC
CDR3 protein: CASSDHRGSYNEQFF

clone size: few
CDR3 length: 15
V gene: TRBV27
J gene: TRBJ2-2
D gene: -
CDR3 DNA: TGTGCCAGCAGTTTAGGACAGTCGAACACCGGGGAGCTGTTTTTT
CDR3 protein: CASSLGQSNTGELFF

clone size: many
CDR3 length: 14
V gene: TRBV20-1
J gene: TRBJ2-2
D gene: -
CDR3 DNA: TGCAGTGTTTGGGGGGGCGCCGGCACCGGGGAGCTGTTTTTT
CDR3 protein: CSVWGGAGTGELFF

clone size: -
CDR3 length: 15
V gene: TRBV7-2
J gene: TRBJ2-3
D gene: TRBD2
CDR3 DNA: TGTGCCAGCAGCTATACGGGACTAAGCACAGATACGCAGTATTTT
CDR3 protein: CASSYTGLSTDTQYF

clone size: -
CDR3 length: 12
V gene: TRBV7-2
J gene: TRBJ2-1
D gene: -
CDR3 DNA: TGTGCCAGCAGCTACTCCTACAATGAGCAGTTCTTC
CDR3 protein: CASSYSYNEQFF

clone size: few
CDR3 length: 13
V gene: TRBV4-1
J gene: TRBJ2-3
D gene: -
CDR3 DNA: TGCGCCAGCAGACGTTCAATCTTAGATACGCAGTATTTT
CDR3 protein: CASRRSILDTQYF

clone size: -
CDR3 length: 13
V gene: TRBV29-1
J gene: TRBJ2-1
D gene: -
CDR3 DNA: TGCAGCGTTGAAGCCAGTCACTACAATGAGCAGTTCTTC
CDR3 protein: CSVEASHYNEQFF

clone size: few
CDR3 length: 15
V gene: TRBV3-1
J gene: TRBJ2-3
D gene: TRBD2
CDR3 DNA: TGTGCCAGCAGCCCTAGACTAGCGGTACCAGATACGCAGTATTTT
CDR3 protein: CASSPRLAVPDTQYF

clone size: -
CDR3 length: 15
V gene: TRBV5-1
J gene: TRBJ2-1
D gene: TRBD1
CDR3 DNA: TGCGCCAGCAGCCCGCCGGGACAGAGCTACAATGAGCAGTTCTTC
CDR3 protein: CASSPPGQSYNEQFF

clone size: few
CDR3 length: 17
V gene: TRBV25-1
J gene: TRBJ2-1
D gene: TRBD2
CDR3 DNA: TGTGCCAGCAGTGAATCCCCCGGGAGGTTATACTACAATGAGCAGTTCTTC
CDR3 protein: CASSESPGRLYYNEQFF

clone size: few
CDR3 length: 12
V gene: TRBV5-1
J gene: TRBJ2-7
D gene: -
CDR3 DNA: TGCGCCAGCAGCTTTTTGGACTACGAGCAGTACTTC
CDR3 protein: CASSFLDYEQYF

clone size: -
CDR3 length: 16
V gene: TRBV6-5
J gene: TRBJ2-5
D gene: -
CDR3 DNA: TGTGCCAGCAGTTCGGCCAGGATTGGAGTTAGTGAGACCCAGTACTTC
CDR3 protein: CASSSARIGVSETQYF

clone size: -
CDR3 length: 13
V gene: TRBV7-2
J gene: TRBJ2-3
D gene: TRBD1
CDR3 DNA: TGTGCCAGCAGTCGTACACAGGGGGATACGCAGTATTTT
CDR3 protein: CASSRTQGDTQYF

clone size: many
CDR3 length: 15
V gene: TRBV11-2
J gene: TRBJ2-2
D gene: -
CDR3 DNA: TGTGCCAGCAGTTATTTCGTGGGAGAATCCGGGGAGCTGTTTTTT
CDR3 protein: CASSYFVGESGELFF

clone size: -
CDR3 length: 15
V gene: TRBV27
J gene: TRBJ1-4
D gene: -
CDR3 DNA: TGTGCCAGCAGTTTTAGTTACGGGCGGGAGGAAAAACTGTTTTTT
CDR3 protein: CASSFSYGREEKLFF

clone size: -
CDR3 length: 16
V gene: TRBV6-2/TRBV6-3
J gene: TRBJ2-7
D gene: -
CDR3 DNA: TGTGCCAGCAGTTACTCGGCCGGGACGGCTTCCTACGAGCAGTACTTC
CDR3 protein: CASSYSAGTASYEQYF

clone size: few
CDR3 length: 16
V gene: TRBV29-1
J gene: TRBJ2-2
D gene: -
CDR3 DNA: TGCAGCGTTGAAGAGGGAGACGGCATGAACACCGGGGAGCTGTTTTTT
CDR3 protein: CSVEEGDGMNTGELFF

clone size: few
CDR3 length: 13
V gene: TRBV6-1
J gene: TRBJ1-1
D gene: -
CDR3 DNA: TGTGCCAGCACCATAAACCCCTACACTGAAGCTTTCTTT
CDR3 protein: CASTINPYTEAFF

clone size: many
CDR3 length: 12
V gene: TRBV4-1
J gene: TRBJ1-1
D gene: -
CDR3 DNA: TGCGCCAGCACAACCGGGGCGACTGAAGCTTTCTTT
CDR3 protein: CASTTGATEAFF

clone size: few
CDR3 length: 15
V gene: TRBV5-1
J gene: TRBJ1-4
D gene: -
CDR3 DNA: TGCGCCAGCAGCTTGGGCTACAGGGCGGGTGAAAAACTGTTTTTT
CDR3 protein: CASSLGYRAGEKLFF

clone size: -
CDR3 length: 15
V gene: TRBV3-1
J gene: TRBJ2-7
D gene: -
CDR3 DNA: TGTGCCAGCAGCCAAGCCCGTACAGGGAAGGACGAGCAGTACTTC
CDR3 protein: CASSQARTGKDEQYF

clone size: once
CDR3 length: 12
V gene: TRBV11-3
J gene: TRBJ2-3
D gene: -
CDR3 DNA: TGTGCCAGCAGCCGGACCCGGTATACGCAGTATTTT
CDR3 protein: CASSRTRYTQYF

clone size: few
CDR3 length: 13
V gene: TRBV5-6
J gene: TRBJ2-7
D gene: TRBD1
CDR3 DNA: TGTGCCAGCAGCTTGGTTGGGACAGTCGAGCAGTACTTC
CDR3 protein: CASSLVGTVEQYF

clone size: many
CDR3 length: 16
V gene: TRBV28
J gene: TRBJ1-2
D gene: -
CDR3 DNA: TGTGCCAGCAGTTTAACCCCGCGACAGAAGTACTATGGCTACACCTTC
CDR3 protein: CASSLTPRQKYYGYTF

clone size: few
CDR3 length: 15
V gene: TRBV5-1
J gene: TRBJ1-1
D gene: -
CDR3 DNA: TGCGCCAGCAGCAGAGATAAGGGGGGTGGTACTGAAGCTTTCTTT
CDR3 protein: CASSRDKGGGTEAFF

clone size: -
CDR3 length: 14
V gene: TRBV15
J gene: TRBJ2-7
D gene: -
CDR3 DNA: TGTGCCACCAGCAGAGTTGGGGGCCCCTACGAGCAGTACTTC
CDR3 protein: CATSRVGGPYEQYF

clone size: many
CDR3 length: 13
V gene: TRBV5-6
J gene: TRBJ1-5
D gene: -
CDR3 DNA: TGTGCCAGCAGCTACAGGGTCGGGCAGCCCCAGCATTTT
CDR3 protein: CASSYRVGQPQHF

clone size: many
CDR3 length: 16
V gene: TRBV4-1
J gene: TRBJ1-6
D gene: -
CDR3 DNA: TGCGCCAGCAGCCAAGATGAAAGCTCCTATAATTCACCCCTCCACTTT
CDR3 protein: CASSQDESSYNSPLHF

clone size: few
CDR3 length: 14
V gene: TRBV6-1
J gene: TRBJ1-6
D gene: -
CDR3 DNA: TGTGCCAGCAGTGACAGGTGGTCAAGCTCACCCCTCCACTTT
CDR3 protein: CASSDRWSSSPLHF

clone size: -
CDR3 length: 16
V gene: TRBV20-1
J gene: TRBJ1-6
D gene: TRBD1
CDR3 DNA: TGCAGTGCTGCCGATACAGGGGAAGGAGAGTGGTCACCCCTCCACTTT
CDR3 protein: CSAADTGEGEWSPLHF

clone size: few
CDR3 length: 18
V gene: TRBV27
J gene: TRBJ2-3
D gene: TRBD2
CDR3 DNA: TGTGCCAGCAGTAATCGGTGGATTAGCGGGAGCGGGGCAGATACGCAGTATTTT
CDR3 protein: CASSNRWISGSGADTQYF